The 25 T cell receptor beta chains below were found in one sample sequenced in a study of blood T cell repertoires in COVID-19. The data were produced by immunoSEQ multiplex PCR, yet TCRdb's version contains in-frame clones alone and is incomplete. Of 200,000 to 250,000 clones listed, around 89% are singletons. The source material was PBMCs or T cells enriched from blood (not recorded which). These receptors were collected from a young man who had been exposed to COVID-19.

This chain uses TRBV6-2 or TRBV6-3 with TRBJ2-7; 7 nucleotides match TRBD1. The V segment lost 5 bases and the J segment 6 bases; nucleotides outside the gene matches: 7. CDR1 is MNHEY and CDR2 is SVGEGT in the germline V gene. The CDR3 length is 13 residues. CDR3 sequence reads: CASSHRGSLEQYF. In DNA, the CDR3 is TGTGCCAGCAGTCACAGGGGATCGCTCGAGCAGTACTTC.

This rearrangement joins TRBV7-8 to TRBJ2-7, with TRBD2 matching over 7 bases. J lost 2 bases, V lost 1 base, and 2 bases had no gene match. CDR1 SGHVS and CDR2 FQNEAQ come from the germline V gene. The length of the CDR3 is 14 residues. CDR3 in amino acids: CASSLGTRAYEQYF. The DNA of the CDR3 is TGTGCCAGCAGCTTAGGGACTAGAGCCTACGAGCAGTACTTC.

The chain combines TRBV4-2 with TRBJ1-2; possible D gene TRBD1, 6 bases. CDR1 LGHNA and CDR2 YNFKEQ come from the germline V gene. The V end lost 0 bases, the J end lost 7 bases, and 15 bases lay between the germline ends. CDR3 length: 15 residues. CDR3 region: CASSQDSTGFPGYTF. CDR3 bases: TGTGCCAGCAGCCAAGATTCCACAGGGTTCCCTGGCTACACCTTC.

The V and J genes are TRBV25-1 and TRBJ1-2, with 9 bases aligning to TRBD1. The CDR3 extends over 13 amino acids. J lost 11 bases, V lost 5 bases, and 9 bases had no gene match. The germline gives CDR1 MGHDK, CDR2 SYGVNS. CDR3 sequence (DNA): TGTGCCAGCAGTTTTTCCGGGACAGGGCGATACACCTTC. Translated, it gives CASSFSGTGRYTF.

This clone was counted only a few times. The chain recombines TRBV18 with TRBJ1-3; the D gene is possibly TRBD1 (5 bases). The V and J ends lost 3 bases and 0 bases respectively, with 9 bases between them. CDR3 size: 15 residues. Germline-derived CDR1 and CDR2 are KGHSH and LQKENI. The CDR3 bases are TGTGCCAGCTCACCCGCGGGGGGCTCTGGAAACACCATATATTTT. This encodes CASSPAGGSGNTIYF.

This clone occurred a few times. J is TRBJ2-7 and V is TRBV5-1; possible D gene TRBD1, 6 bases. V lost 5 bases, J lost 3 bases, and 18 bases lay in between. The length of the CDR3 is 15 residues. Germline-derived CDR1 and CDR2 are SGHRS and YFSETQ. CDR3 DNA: TGCGCCAGCAGTCAAGGGACACTCCAAAGCTACGAGCAGTACTTC. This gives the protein CASSQGTLQSYEQYF.

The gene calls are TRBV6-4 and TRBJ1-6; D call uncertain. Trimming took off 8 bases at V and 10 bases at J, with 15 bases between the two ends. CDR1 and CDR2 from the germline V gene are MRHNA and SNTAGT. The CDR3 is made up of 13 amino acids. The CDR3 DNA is TGTGCCAGCGGCAACGGAGGGTTCTCACCCCTCCACTTT. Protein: CASGNGGFSPLHF.

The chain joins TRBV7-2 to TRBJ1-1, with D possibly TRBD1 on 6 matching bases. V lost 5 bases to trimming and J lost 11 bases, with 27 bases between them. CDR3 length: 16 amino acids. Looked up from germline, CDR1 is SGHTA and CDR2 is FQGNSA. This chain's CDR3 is CASSAPTKTQGGWAFF. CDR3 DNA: TGTGCCAGCAGCGCACCGACAAAGACACAGGGCGGTTGGGCTTTCTTT.

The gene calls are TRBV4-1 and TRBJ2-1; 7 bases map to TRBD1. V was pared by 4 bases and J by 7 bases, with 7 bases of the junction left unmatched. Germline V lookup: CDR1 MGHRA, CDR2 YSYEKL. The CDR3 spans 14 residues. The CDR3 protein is CASSPQDRWNEQFF. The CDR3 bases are TGCGCCAGCAGCCCCCAGGACAGGTGGAATGAGCAGTTCTTC.

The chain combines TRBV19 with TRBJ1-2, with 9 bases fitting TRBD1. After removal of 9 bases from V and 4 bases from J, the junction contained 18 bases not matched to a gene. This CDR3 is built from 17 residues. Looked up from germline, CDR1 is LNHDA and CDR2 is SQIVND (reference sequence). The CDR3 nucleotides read TGTGCCAGACAAACGGATCGGGACAGGGAATGGGGCTATGGCTACACCTTC. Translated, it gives CARQTDRDREWGYGYTF.

CDR3 in DNA: TGTGCCAGCCGACAAAACACCGGGGAGCTGTTTTTT. It encodes CASRQNTGELFF. This sequence joins TRBV11-1 and TRBJ2-2; no clear D. V was clipped by 8 bases and J by 2 bases, with 6 bases between them. The length of the CDR3 is 12 residues. Germline V gene sequence: CDR1 SGHAT, CDR2 FQDESV (reference sequence).

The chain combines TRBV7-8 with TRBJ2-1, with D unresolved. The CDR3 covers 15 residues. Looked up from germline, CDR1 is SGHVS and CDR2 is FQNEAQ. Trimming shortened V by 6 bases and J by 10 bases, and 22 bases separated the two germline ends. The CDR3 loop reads CASSTTRLASKEQFF. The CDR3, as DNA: TGTGCCAGCAGTACGACTCGGCTCGCCAGCAAGGAGCAGTTCTTC.

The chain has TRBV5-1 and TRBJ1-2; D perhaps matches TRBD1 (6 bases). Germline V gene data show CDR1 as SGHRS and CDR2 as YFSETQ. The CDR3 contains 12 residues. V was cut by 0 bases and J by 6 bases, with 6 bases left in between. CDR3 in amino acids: CASSLAGDGYTF. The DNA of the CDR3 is TGCGCCAGCAGCTTGGCAGGGGATGGCTACACCTTC.

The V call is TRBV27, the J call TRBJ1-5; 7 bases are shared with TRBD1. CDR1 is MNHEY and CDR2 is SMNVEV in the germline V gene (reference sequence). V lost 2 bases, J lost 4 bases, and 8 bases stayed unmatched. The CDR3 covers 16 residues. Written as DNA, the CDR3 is TGTGCCAGCAGTTTAGGCTCGGGACAGATAAATCAGCCCCAGCATTTT. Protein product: CASSLGSGQINQPQHF.

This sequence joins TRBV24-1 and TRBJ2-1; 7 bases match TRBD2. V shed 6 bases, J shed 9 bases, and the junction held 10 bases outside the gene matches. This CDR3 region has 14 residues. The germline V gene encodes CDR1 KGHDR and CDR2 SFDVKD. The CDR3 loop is CATSQAGTPGEQFF. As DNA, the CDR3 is TGTGCCACCAGTCAAGCGGGGACTCCTGGTGAGCAGTTCTTC.

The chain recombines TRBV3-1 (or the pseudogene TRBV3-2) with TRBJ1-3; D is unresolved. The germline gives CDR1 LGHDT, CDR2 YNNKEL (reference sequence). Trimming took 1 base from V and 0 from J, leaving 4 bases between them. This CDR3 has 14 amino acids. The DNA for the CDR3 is TGTGCCAGCAGCCAAGGCGGCTCTGGAAACACCATATATTTT. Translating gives CASSQGGSGNTIYF.

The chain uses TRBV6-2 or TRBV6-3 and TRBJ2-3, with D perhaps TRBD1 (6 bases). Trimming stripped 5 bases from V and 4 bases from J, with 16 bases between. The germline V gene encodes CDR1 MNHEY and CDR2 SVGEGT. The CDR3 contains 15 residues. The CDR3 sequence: CASSDRRSFSDTQYF. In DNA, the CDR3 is TGTGCCAGCAGTGACAGGAGGAGTTTTTCAGATACGCAGTATTTT.

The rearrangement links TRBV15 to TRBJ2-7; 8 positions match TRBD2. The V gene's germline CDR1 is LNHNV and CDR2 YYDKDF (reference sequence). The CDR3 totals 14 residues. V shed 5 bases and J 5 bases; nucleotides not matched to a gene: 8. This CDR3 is CATSRREGNHEQYF. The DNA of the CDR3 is TGTGCCACCAGCCGCCGGGAGGGAAACCACGAGCAGTACTTC.

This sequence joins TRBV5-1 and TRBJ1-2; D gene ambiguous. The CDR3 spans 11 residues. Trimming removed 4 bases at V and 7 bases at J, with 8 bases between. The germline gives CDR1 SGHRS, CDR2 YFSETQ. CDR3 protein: CASSEGPGYTF. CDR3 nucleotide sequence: TGCGCCAGCAGCGAGGGTCCTGGCTACACCTTC.

The CDR3 DNA reads TGTGCCCTCGGGACTAGCGGGGTATACAATGAGCAGTTCTTC. Protein sequence: CALGTSGVYNEQFF. The chain uses TRBV10-3 and TRBJ2-1; 13 bases match TRBD2. CDR3 length: 14 amino acids. Trimming removed 11 bases from V and 4 bases from J; junction bases left unmatched: 5. Germline CDR1 reads ENHRY; CDR2 reads SYGVKD.

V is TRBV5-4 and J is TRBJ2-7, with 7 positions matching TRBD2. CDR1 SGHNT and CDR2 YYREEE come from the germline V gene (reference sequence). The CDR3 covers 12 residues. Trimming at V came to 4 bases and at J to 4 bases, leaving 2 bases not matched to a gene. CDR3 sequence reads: CASSGRGYEQYF. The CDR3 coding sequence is TGTGCCAGCAGCGGGAGGGGTTACGAGCAGTACTTC.

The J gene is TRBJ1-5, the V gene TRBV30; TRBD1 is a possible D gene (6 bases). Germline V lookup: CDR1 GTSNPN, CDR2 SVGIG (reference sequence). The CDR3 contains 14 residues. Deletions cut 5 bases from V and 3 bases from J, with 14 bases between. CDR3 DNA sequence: TGTGCCTGGGGGCCGGGGGGGCCCAATCAGCCCCAGCATTTT. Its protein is CAWGPGGPNQPQHF.

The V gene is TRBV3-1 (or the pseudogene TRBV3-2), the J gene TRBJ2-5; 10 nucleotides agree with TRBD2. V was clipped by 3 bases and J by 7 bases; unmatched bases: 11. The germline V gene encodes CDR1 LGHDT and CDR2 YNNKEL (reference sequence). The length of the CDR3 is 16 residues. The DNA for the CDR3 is TGTGCCAGCAGCCAGGAAGCGGGGGGGCGTGGGGGGACCCAGTACTTC. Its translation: CASSQEAGGRGGTQYF.

The CDR3: CASSCLGQGCDEQFF. CDR3 coding DNA: TGTGCCAGTAGCTGTTTGGGACAGGGTTGTGATGAGCAGTTCTTC. V usage is TRBV19 and J usage is TRBJ2-1, with 9 bases fitting TRBD1. Trimming removed 6 bases from V and 8 bases from J; junction bases left unmatched: 11. CDR3 length: 15 amino acids. CDR1 LNHDA and CDR2 SQIVND come from the germline V gene (reference sequence).

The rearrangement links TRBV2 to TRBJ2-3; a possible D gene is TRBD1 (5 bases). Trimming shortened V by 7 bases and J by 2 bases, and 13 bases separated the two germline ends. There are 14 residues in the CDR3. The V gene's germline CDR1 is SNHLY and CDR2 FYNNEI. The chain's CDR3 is CASISRGFTDTQYF. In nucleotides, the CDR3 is TGTGCCAGCATCAGTAGGGGTTTCACAGATACGCAGTATTTT.